A selection of T cell receptor beta chains follows, all from one sample in a study of T cell repertoires in cytomegalovirus infection. One entry per CDR3 protein, called by TCRdb with MiXCR from the reads. The profile shows approximately 500,000 distinct CDR3 sequences, 11% of them singletons. The sequenced material came from PBMCs. The receptors were gathered from a human donor in good health (CMV status not recorded). Some clones in this sample may be carry-over from other donors' samples. CDR3s include the opening cysteine and the closing phenylalanine or tryptophan. A D gene is named only where the DNA matches it firmly. Not every row has a clone size; where given, it reads once, few, many or a size class.

many	NA	TRBV7-9	TRBJ2-1	TGTGCCAGCAGCTTAGGGACAAACAATGAGCAGTTCTTC	CASSLGTNNEQFF
many	NA	TRBV6-1	TRBJ1-3	TGTGCCAGCAGTCAATATAAATTGAGCTCTGGAAACACCATATATTTT	CASSQYKLSSGNTIYF
few	TRBD1	TRBV19	TRBJ2-1	TGTGCCAGTAGTATTTCAAGGGGGCAGGCCAATGAGCAGTTCTTC	CASSISRGQANEQFF
many	TRBD1	TRBV12-3/TRBV12-4	TRBJ2-7	TGTGCCAGCAGTGTTGACAGGGTCGAGTACTTC	CASSVDRVEYF
NA	NA	TRBV29-1	TRBJ2-5	TGCAGCGTTGAAGAAGGACAGATAGCCCCCAAGACCCAGTACTTC	CSVEEGQIAPKTQYF
many	TRBD2	TRBV5-4	TRBJ2-5	TGTGCCAGCAGCTCATGGGGGGGGAGGGCCCAAGAGACCCAGTACTTC	CASSSWGGRAQETQYF
many	NA	TRBV11-3	TRBJ2-1	TGTGCCAGCAGCTCCTACCGACAGAATGAGCAGTTCTTC	CASSSYRQNEQFF
many	TRBD2	TRBV4-2	TRBJ2-2	TGTGCCAGCAGCCAAGTGGAAGCGGGAGGGCCGAAAAACACCGGGGAGCTGTTTTTT	CASSQVEAGGPKNTGELFF
many	NA	TRBV9	TRBJ2-2	TGTGCCAGCAGCCCCACGAGGGTGACCGGGGAGCTGTTTTTT	CASSPTRVTGELFF
few	TRBD1	TRBV19	TRBJ1-2	TGTGCCAGTAGTGTGAACAGGGGACGGTTTAACTATGGCTACACCTTC	CASSVNRGRFNYGYTF
few	NA	TRBV19	TRBJ2-7	TGTGCCAGTAGTATTCGGCTAGTGGCCTACGAGCAGTACTTC	CASSIRLVAYEQYF
NA	TRBD1	TRBV6-4	TRBJ2-3	TGTGCCAGCAGTGACCCGGGACAGCCCACAGATACGCAGTATTTT	CASSDPGQPTDTQYF
NA	TRBD2	TRBV20-1	TRBJ2-1	TGCAGTGCTCCGGGACTAGCGGGAGCGGGTGAGCAGTTCTTC	CSAPGLAGAGEQFF
many	NA	TRBV29-1	TRBJ2-3	TGCAGCGGGGTGGCTGACAGCACAGATACGCAGTATTTT	CSGVADSTDTQYF
many	TRBD2	TRBV27	TRBJ2-2	TGTGCCAGCACCGGCACCGGGACTAGCGGCACCGGGGAGCTGTTTTTT	CASTGTGTSGTGELFF
many	NA	TRBV7-2	TRBJ2-7	TGTGCCAGCAGCCCTCCCCGGGGGCGGAGCTCCTACGAGCAGTACTTC	CASSPPRGRSSYEQYF
many	NA	TRBV7-9	TRBJ2-7	TGTGCCAGCTACGACAGGAGCTCCTACGAGCAGTACTTC	CASYDRSSYEQYF
many	NA	TRBV29-1	TRBJ2-6	TGCAGCGTTGAAGCTCGGGGAGGGGGCGCTGGGGCCAACGTCCTGACTTTC	CSVEARGGGAGANVLTF
many	NA	TRBV12-5	TRBJ1-1	TGTGCTAGTGGGGGGGGGGGGTTTAGCGGAGCTTTCTTT	CASGGGGFSGAFF
few	TRBD1	TRBV20-1	TRBJ2-2	TGCAGTGCTGCACAGGGGTCTTTCACCGGGGAGCTGTTTTTT	CSAAQGSFTGELFF
many	NA	TRBV5-1	TRBJ2-2	TGCGCCAGCAGCTTTTTCGGGGAAGGCGGGGAGCTGTTTTTT	CASSFFGEGGELFF
few	NA	TRBV12-3/TRBV12-4	TRBJ2-1	TGTGCCAGCAGTTTACTTCTATCGGGTGAGCAGTTCTTC	CASSLLLSGEQFF
many	NA	TRBV7-9	TRBJ2-7	TGTGCCAGCAGCTTAGTAGCTGAGGCGGGCGAGCAGTACTTC	CASSLVAEAGEQYF
few	NA	TRBV20-1	TRBJ2-7	TGCAGTGCTAGAGACAGCCAAAGATGGGTGTACGAGCAGTACTTC	CSARDSQRWVYEQYF
many	TRBD2	TRBV27	TRBJ2-7	TGTGCCAGCAGTTTATCGTTACTAGCGGGAGACGAGCAGTACTTC	CASSLSLLAGDEQYF
NA	NA	TRBV5-5	TRBJ2-1	TGTGCCAGCAGCTTGGTCTTCGTTAATGATGAGCAGTTCTTC	CASSLVFVNDEQFF
few	TRBD1	TRBV5-4	TRBJ1-1	TGTGCCAGCGACCAGGACAGGGGGCTTGGAGTAGGTGAAGCTTTCTTT	CASDQDRGLGVGEAFF
many	NA	TRBV11-2	TRBJ2-2	TGTGCCAGCATCCCTACCTTCACCGGGGAGCTGTTTTTT	CASIPTFTGELFF
NA	NA	TRBV5-1	TRBJ2-1	TGCGCCAGCAGCTTGGAAGAGGGTTCCGATGAGCAGTTCTTC	CASSLEEGSDEQFF
NA	NA	TRBV20-1	TRBJ1-6	TGCAGTGCTAGAGATAATGGGGTCGGGGGTAATTCACCCCTCCACTTT	CSARDNGVGGNSPLHF
few	TRBD2	TRBV11-2	TRBJ2-1	TGTGCCAGCAGCATACTAGCGGGAGGAAGTATAAGGTACAATGAGCAGTTCTTC	CASSILAGGSIRYNEQFF
NA	TRBD1	TRBV12-3/TRBV12-4	TRBJ1-2	TGTGCCAGCAGTCAGGGACAGGGCCGCTATGGCTACACCTTC	CASSQGQGRYGYTF
NA	NA	TRBV19	TRBJ1-5	TGTGCCAGTAGAGTACAGGGAGGGCGGATGCAGCCCCAGCATTTT	CASRVQGGRMQPQHF
many	TRBD1	TRBV30	TRBJ2-2	TGTGCCTGGAGCGCTCGGGACAGGGGAGTGACCGGGGAGCTGTTTTTT	CAWSARDRGVTGELFF
many	NA	TRBV6-6	TRBJ2-6	TGTGCCAGCAGTTACGGGGGGCTAGGGGCCAACGTCCTGACTTTC	CASSYGGLGANVLTF
many	NA	TRBV18	TRBJ1-3	TGTGCCAGCTCACCACGCGTTGACACATCGGGAGGAAACACCATATATTTT	CASSPRVDTSGGNTIYF
few	TRBD2	TRBV6-5	TRBJ2-3	TGTGCCAGCAGTTCGGGACTAGCGGGGACAAAGTATTTT	CASSSGLAGTKYF